The 7 T cell receptor beta chains presented below share a single source sample, sequenced in a study of post-analysis software for immune sequencing data. Study results and limitations: Included in a set of five TRBV segments more frequent in patients than controls were TRBV5-6, TRBV5-1 and TRBV20-1.

Each TCR beta cDNA library carried unique molecular identifiers. TCRdb passed the PCR reads through MiXCR, listing each CDR3 protein once. Of roughly 540,000 distinct CDR3 sequences listed, less than 40% were seen once; the top ten hold less than 6%. These TCRs' antigens remain unknown. Source material: blood. The receptors shown here come from a girl aged 2 to 17 with multiple sclerosis.

The chain uses TRBV7-9 and TRBJ2-7; D is unresolved. Germline V lookup: CDR1 SEHNR, CDR2 FQNEAQ (reference sequence). V lost 1 base and J lost 1, with 14 bases in between. CDR3 size: 16 residues. CDR3 bases: TGTGCCAGCAGCTTAGAAGGGTCGGTGATTTCCTACGAGCAGTACTTC. This encodes CASSLEGSVISYEQYF.

This clonotype was seen at least ten times. The gene calls are TRBV29-1 and TRBJ2-6, with 10 bases that match TRBD1. V trimming: 5 bases; J trimming: 2 bases; junction bases outside the gene matches: 6. Germline V CDR1 and CDR2: SQVTM, ANQGSEA. The CDR3 covers 16 residues. The chain's CDR3 is CSVFGTGEAGANVLTF. For the CDR3, the DNA is TGCAGCGTTTTCGGGACAGGGGAGGCTGGGGCCAACGTCCTGACTTTC.

The gene calls are TRBV6-1 and TRBJ1-1; possibly TRBD1 for D (5 bases). V dropped 6 bases and J dropped 2 bases, with 10 bases sitting between them. The V gene's germline CDR1 is MNHNS and CDR2 SASEGT. The CDR3 length is 13 residues. This CDR3 is CASSVGTNTEAFF. CDR3 coding DNA: TGTGCCAGCAGCGTCGGGACCAACACTGAAGCTTTCTTT.

For the CDR3, the DNA is TGTGCCAGCGGCCCATACAGCCGCACAGATACGCAGTATTTT. Protein product: CASGPYSRTDTQYF. The rearrangement joins TRBV2 to TRBJ2-3; D unresolved. Trimming removed 8 bases from V and 1 base from J, with 13 bases in between. The CDR3 consists of 14 residues. Germline CDR1 and CDR2: SNHLY and FYNNEI.

This clonotype was counted between two and nine times. This rearrangement joins TRBV3-1 to TRBJ2-1; D not certain. CDR3 length equals 11 residues. Per germline, CDR1 LGHDT and CDR2 YNNKEL (reference sequence). The V gene lost 0 bases and the J gene lost 9 bases, with 3 bases spanning the gap. The chain's CDR3 is CASSQEAEQFF. The CDR3, as DNA: TGTGCCAGCAGCCAAGAGGCTGAGCAGTTCTTC.

The chain combines TRBV13 with TRBJ1-5; 10 bases are a match to TRBD1. V lost 1 base, J lost 7 bases, and 10 bases stayed unmatched. CDR1 is PRHDT, CDR2 FYEKMQ, per germline (reference sequence). The CDR3 runs to 17 residues. The CDR3 coding sequence is TGTGCCAGCAGCTTAGTCGGGACAGGGGAACAGCAACAGCCCCAGCATTTT. Translating it yields CASSLVGTGEQQQPQHF.

With regard to this clonotype: The junction and the germline gene differ at one end; a read error may be behind it. V usage is TRBV12-3 or TRBV12-4 and J usage is TRBJ2-6; either TRBD1 or TRBD2 may supply D (5 bases each). The CDR3 loop spans 13 amino acids. CDR3 coding DNA: TGTGCCAGCAGTTCAGACGGGGCCAACGTCCGGACTTTC. It specifies CASSSDGANVRTF.